This section outlines one T cell receptor (beta chain) sequence together with its context. The antigen is not known. The CDR3 has 15 amino acids. V shed 4 bases, J shed 6 bases, and the junction held 2 bases outside the gene matches. Germline V lookup: CDR1 LGHDT, CDR2 YNNKEL (reference sequence). Each CDR3 protein is one row after TCRdb ran MiXCR on the 5' RACE reads. The sample lists roughly 130,000 distinct CDR3 sequences; about 15% were seen once. This entry belongs to a study of T-cell memory formation after mild COVID-19. Whole-study context: TCR clustering was largely donor specific. Study results and limitations: CD4/CD8 balance held among clones contracting day 15 to 85, and later expanders leaned CD4+. Among CD4+ contracting clones, most were CM and EM, and CD8+ ones EMRA.

The TCR sequence derives from an adult woman who had mild COVID-19 (a few samples of this study predate the infection). Cell type and time point are not known. The chain has TRBV3-1 and TRBJ2-1; TRBD2 aligns across 14 bases. Sequencing input: PBMCs or a T cell subset sorted from them (not recorded which). CDR3 residues: CASSPTSGGANEQFF. As DNA, the CDR3 is TGTGCCAGCAGCCCGACTAGCGGGGGGGCCAATGAGCAGTTCTTC.